The 9 T cell receptor beta chains given below trace back to one sample, sequenced in a study of blood T cell repertoires in COVID-19. Here immunoSEQ multiplex PCR was the method, and the copy in TCRdb shows in-frame clones only, minus some. The sample holds roughly 290,000 clones, over 75% seen once. Sample: peripheral blood. These receptors originate from a woman in her 30s with COVID-19, enrolled during active disease.

The rearrangement joins TRBV5-5 to TRBJ2-3, with D uncertain. The CDR3 has 14 residues. Germline CDR1 and CDR2: SGHKS and YYEKEE (reference sequence). V was clipped by 0 bases and J by 4 bases, with 9 bases between them. In nucleotides, the CDR3 is TGTGCCAGCAGCTTGGATCGGGTCCCAGATACGCAGTATTTT. Amino acids: CASSLDRVPDTQYF.

The rearrangement uses TRBV2 and TRBJ2-1; TRBD1 matches 7 bases. The V segment lost 7 bases and the J segment 9 bases; nucleotides outside the gene matches: 9. The CDR3 consists of 13 residues. Per the germline V gene, CDR1 is SNHLY and CDR2 is FYNNEI. The CDR3 sequence is CASMGQGGREQFF. CDR3 in DNA: TGTGCCAGCATGGGGCAAGGGGGCCGTGAGCAGTTCTTC.

This chain connects TRBV2 to TRBJ1-4; D not certain. The germline V gene encodes CDR1 SNHLY and CDR2 FYNNEI. V lost 4 bases and J lost 0, with 12 bases in between. The CDR3 is 16 residues long. CDR3 sequence reads: CASSGPEASTNEKLFF. CDR3 nucleotides: TGTGCCAGCAGTGGGCCGGAGGCTTCAACTAATGAAAAACTGTTTTTT. Combining the CDR3 with reference TRBV2 and TRBJ1-4 gives the whole variable domain EPEVTQTPSHQVTQMGQEVILRCVPISNHLYFYWYRQILGQKVEFLVSFYNNEISEKSEIFDDQFSVERPDGSNFTLKIRSTKLEDSAMYFCASSGPEASTNEKLFFGSGTQLSVL.

This chain connects TRBV5-4 to TRBJ2-6; possible D gene TRBD1, 6 bases. This CDR3 is built from 18 residues. Trimming cost V 0 bases and J 3 bases, with 16 bases left between them. Germline lookup yields CDR1 SGHNT and CDR2 YYREEE (reference sequence). CDR3 DNA: TGTGCCAGCAGCTTGGTGGGCAGGGGAACTGGTGGGGCCAACGTCCTGACTTTC. Amino acid sequence: CASSLVGRGTGGANVLTF.

The chain is built from TRBV3-1 (or the pseudogene TRBV3-2) and TRBJ2-3; 7 bases match TRBD2. The CDR3 extends over 14 amino acids. Germline V gene data show CDR1 as LGHDT and CDR2 as YNNKEL (reference sequence). Trimming removed 3 bases from V and 3 bases from J; junction bases left unmatched: 3. The CDR3 bases are TGTGCCAGCAGCCAGTCGGGAGGAACAGATACGCAGTATTTT. The encoded protein is CASSQSGGTDTQYF.

This chain connects TRBV14 to TRBJ2-5; 7 bases map to TRBD2. CDR1 and CDR2 (germline): SGHDN, FVKESK. The CDR3 spans 15 residues. With 3 bases clipped from V and 7 bases from J, the junction kept 11 bases outside the gene matches. CDR3 DNA: TGTGCCAGCAGCCAGGGAGGGGCCGCGTTGTTGACCCAGTACTTC. Translating it yields CASSQGGAALLTQYF.

The gene calls are TRBV5-1 and TRBJ2-3; 8 bases fit TRBD1. The CDR3 runs 15 residues. Trimming took 5 bases from V and 3 from J; bases not matched to a gene: 8. Germline lookup yields CDR1 SGHRS and CDR2 YFSETQ. The CDR3 loop reads CASRSGQGWTDTQYF. As DNA, the CDR3 is TGCGCCAGCAGGTCAGGACAGGGATGGACAGATACGCAGTATTTT. Full variable domain (rest looked up from reference TRBV5-1 and TRBJ2-3): KAGVTQTPRYLIKTRGQQVTLSCSPISGHRSVSWYQQTPGQGLQFLFEYFSETQRNKGNFPGRFSGRQFSNSRSEMNVSTLELGDSALYLCASRSGQGWTDTQYFGPGTRLTVL.

The CDR3 DNA is TGCGCCAGCAGTGAGCACGAGCGGGACACCGGGGAGCTGTTTTTT. Encoded protein: CASSEHERDTGELFF. The chain links TRBV10-1 to TRBJ2-2, with a possible D match to TRBD2 (6 bases). This CDR3 has 15 residues. Trimming took 2 bases from V and 3 from J, leaving 10 bases between them. CDR1 is WNHNN, CDR2 SYGVQD, per germline (reference sequence).

The rearrangement joins TRBV28 to TRBJ1-1; unclear D gene. Germline V gives CDR1 MDHEN, CDR2 SYDVKM. Trimming shortened V by 4 bases and J by 1 base, and 10 bases separated the two germline ends. The CDR3 contains 14 residues. CDR3 DNA sequence: TGTGCCAGCAGTTATTTAACACCGAACACTGAAGCTTTCTTT. This translates into CASSYLTPNTEAFF.